This is a list of T cell receptor beta chains from one sample in a study of T cells in Graves' hyperthyroidism and ophthalmopathy. TCRdb reanalysed the multiplex PCR reads using MiXCR and keeps one entry per CDR3 protein. The sample lists 560,000 or so distinct CDR3 sequences, 35% to 55% occurring once. Specimen: peripheral blood or thyroid tissue (not recorded which). These receptors came from a young woman with Graves' hyperthyroidism. The CDR3 runs from the conserved cysteine through the conserved F or W. D genes are given only for firm matches. Size values are once, few and many counts, or a class for expanded clones, and some rows have none.

d_call j_call v_call clone_size cdr3_nt cdr3_aa
TRBD1 TRBJ1-2 TRBV7-9 few TGTGCCAGCAGCTTAGAACAGGGGCCGCTTCCTAACTATGGCTACACCTTC CASSLEQGPLPNYGYTF
NA TRBJ2-2 TRBV10-3 many TGTGCCACGGACCCTACGGGGGAGATCGCCGGGGAGCTGTTTTTT CATDPTGEIAGELFF
NA TRBJ2-7 TRBV6-5 many TGTGCCAGCAGTTGGGGTACGGGAAGCTACGAGCAGTACTTC CASSWGTGSYEQYF
NA TRBJ1-6 TRBV2 many TGTGCCAGCAGTGAACAAGGACGGGACTCACCCCTCCACTTT CASSEQGRDSPLHF
NA TRBJ2-1 TRBV24-1 NA TGTGCCACCAGTGTGGACCGCGGCAATGAGCAGTTCTTC CATSVDRGNEQFF
NA TRBJ1-5 TRBV7-9 NA TGTGCCAGCAGCCAAGATGGAACAGGGCAGCCCCAGCATTTT CASSQDGTGQPQHF
NA TRBJ1-3 TRBV7-9 NA TGTGCCAGCAGCTTAGCGCCGGGACCAAATGGAAACACCATATATTTT CASSLAPGPNGNTIYF
NA TRBJ2-7 TRBV9 NA TGTGCCAGCAGCGTAGAAGGTGGACGGTCCTACGAGCAGTACTTC CASSVEGGRSYEQYF
NA TRBJ1-1 TRBV5-1 once TGCGTCAGCAGCGTTGATCAGGGTATGAACACTGAAGCTTTCTTT CVSSVDQGMNTEAFF
NA TRBJ1-5 TRBV2 NA TGTGCCAGCCGAGTGAAAATGGGGGCTCTTGGTCAGCCCCAGCATTTT CASRVKMGALGQPQHF
NA TRBJ1-5 TRBV7-9 NA TGTGCCAGCAGCCAAGTTCCGGATAGCAATCAGCCCCAGCATTTT CASSQVPDSNQPQHF
NA TRBJ1-2 TRBV20-1 NA TGCAGTGCTAGATCGACAGGAGATGGCTACACCTTC CSARSTGDGYTF
TRBD2 TRBJ2-2 TRBV15 NA TGTGCCACCAGCAGAGAGGGACTAGCGGGAGTGTATCACACCGGGGAGCTGTTTTTT CATSREGLAGVYHTGELFF
NA TRBJ1-2 TRBV24-1 many TGTGCCACCAGTGATCCACCTTACATCGGAGGCTACACCTTC CATSDPPYIGGYTF
NA TRBJ2-7 TRBV7-8 NA TGTGCCAGCAGCTTAAGGGACAATCCCTACGAGCAGTACTTC CASSLRDNPYEQYF
NA TRBJ2-2 TRBV27 few TGTGCCAGCAGTTCTGACACGACCGGGGAGCTGTTTTTT CASSSDTTGELFF
NA TRBJ1-2 TRBV9 many TGTGCCAGCAACCCCTCGGGGCAGGGGGGCTACACCTTC CASNPSGQGGYTF
TRBD2 TRBJ2-5 TRBV20-1 NA TGCAGTGCTACTAGCGGGATTGCTCAAGAGACCCAGTACTTC CSATSGIAQETQYF
NA TRBJ1-1 TRBV7-9 many TGTGCCAGCAGCTTAGCGGGGTATGAAGAAGCTTTCTTT CASSLAGYEEAFF
NA TRBJ2-3 TRBV7-8 few TGTGCCAGCACCGCCACAGATACGCAGTATTTT CASTATDTQYF
NA TRBJ2-5 TRBV5-1 few TGCGCCAGCAGCGCGCTGGGGGAGACCCAGTACTTC CASSALGETQYF
NA TRBJ1-6 TRBV9 once TGTGCCAGCAGCCCAGGACTCGGAGATTATAATTCACCCCTCCACTTT CASSPGLGDYNSPLHF
NA TRBJ2-7 TRBV10-2 NA NA CASSTSDRIHEQYF
TRBD2 TRBJ2-5 TRBV29-1 once TGCAGCTCCACCGGGAGGGCAGAGACCCAGTACTTC CSSTGRAETQYF
NA TRBJ1-3 TRBV9 NA TGTGCCAGCAGCTCGGGAGGGCGGAACACCATATATTTT CASSSGGRNTIYF
NA TRBJ1-6 TRBV2 few TGTGCCAGCAGTTTAACGCCGGATAATTCACCCCTCCACTTT CASSLTPDNSPLHF
NA TRBJ1-4 TRBV2 NA TGTGCCAGCAGCCGGGACAATGAAAAACTGTTTTTT CASSRDNEKLFF
TRBD2 TRBJ2-7 TRBV2 NA TGTGCCAGCAGGCGAGCGGGGGGGCGGACCTACGAGCAGTACTTC CASRRAGGRTYEQYF
NA TRBJ1-5 TRBV29-1 NA TGCAGCTTACCGGGACCGAGCAATCAGCCCCAGCATTTT CSLPGPSNQPQHF
NA TRBJ1-4 TRBV20-1 NA TGCAGTGCTAGAGATCCGAAACATAGGTCTAATGAAAAACTGTTTTTT CSARDPKHRSNEKLFF
TRBD1 TRBJ1-2 TRBV6-4 NA TGTGCCAGCAGTGACAGGGGGCGGGATGGCTACACCTTC CASSDRGRDGYTF
NA TRBJ1-3 TRBV15 NA TGTGCCACCAGCAGGGCCAGCTCTGGAAACACCATATATTTT CATSRASSGNTIYF
NA TRBJ2-7 TRBV7-9 NA TGTGCCAGCAGCTCCAGTCGAGGGGTCCCAAACTACGAGCAGTACTTC CASSSSRGVPNYEQYF
TRBD1 TRBJ1-5 TRBV29-1 NA TGCAGCGTGAGGACAGGGCGGAATCAGCCCCAGCATTTT CSVRTGRNQPQHF
TRBD1 TRBJ1-1 TRBV7-3 NA TGTGCCAGCAGCCAGGGACAGGGGGCTTTCTTT CASSQGQGAFF
NA TRBJ1-4 TRBV29-1 NA TGCAGCGTTGAAGAGACTAATGAAAAACTGTTTTTT CSVEETNEKLFF
NA TRBJ2-2 TRBV10-3 many TGTGCCATCAGTGTCGACTTGAACGGGGAGCTGTTTTTT CAISVDLNGELFF
NA TRBJ2-7 TRBV7-8 many TGTGCCAGCAGCACCGCCAGGGAGCAGTACTTC CASSTAREQYF
NA TRBJ1-4 TRBV9 NA TGTGCCAGCTCACCACGAGCAGGGGCCGAGGAAAAACTGTTTTTT CASSPRAGAEEKLFF
TRBD2 TRBJ2-5 TRBV7-9 few TGTGCCAGCAGCTGGACTAGCGGCTTCAACGGGGCCCAGTACTTC CASSWTSGFNGAQYF
NA TRBJ2-2 TRBV29-1 NA TGCAGCATGGGACACGGAGATGGCACCGGGGAGCTGTTTTTT CSMGHGDGTGELFF
NA TRBJ2-1 TRBV7-6 NA TGCGCCAGCAGCCAACCAAGACAAGCGAGCAATGAGCAGTTCTTC CASSQPRQASNEQFF
TRBD2 TRBJ2-2 TRBV2 NA TGTGCCAGCAGTTTAGCGGGAGATGAGGCCGGGGAGCTGTTTTTT CASSLAGDEAGELFF
NA TRBJ1-1 TRBV19 few TGTGCCAGTAGTATCCCCAGGGAGAACACTGAAGCTTTCTTT CASSIPRENTEAFF
NA TRBJ1-4 TRBV9 few TGTGCCAGCAGCGTAGGTGTTGTCTATAATGAAAAACTGTTTTTT CASSVGVVYNEKLFF
TRBD2 TRBJ2-7 TRBV5-1 NA TGTGCCAGCAGCTTACTGACTAGCCCCTACGAGCAGTACTTC CASSLLTSPYEQYF
NA TRBJ1-4 TRBV7-9 NA TGCGCCAGCAGCCACCCCCGGAGCCAGACTTATGAAAAACTGTTTTTT CASSHPRSQTYEKLFF
NA TRBJ1-3 TRBV7-9 NA TGTGCCAGCAGCTCGAAGGGGGGGCCAGCTGGAAACACCATATATTTT CASSSKGGPAGNTIYF
NA TRBJ2-2 TRBV6-2/TRBV6-3 NA TGTGCCAGCAGTTACCCTGGGACGGCGAACACCGGGGAGCTGTTTTTT CASSYPGTANTGELFF
NA TRBJ2-2 TRBV14 few TGTGCCAGCAGCGCCGAGGGGGCCGGGGAGCTGTTTTTT CASSAEGAGELFF
NA TRBJ1-4 TRBV20-1 many TGCAGTGCTAGAGGTAGCGAAAAACTGTTTTTT CSARGSEKLFF
NA TRBJ1-1 TRBV10-3 many TGTGCCATCAGTGAGATGGGCACTGAAGCTTTCTTT CAISEMGTEAFF
NA TRBJ1-5 TRBV7-2 many TGTGCCAGCCGGGGGGGAAGCAATCAGCCCCAGCATTTT CASRGGSNQPQHF
NA TRBJ1-4 TRBV29-1 many TGCAGCGTTAGTAACCTCCTTAATGAAAAACTGTTTTTT CSVSNLLNEKLFF
NA TRBJ1-3 TRBV19 many TGTGCCAGTAGTTCCGAGTCTGGAAACACCATATATTTT CASSSESGNTIYF
NA TRBJ1-1 TRBV2 many TGTGCCAGCAGTACTACAGGGAACACTGAAGCTTTCTTT CASSTTGNTEAFF
NA TRBJ2-5 TRBV25-1 NA TGTGCCAGCTCACCAAATCCGGAGACCCAGTACTTC CASSPNPETQYF